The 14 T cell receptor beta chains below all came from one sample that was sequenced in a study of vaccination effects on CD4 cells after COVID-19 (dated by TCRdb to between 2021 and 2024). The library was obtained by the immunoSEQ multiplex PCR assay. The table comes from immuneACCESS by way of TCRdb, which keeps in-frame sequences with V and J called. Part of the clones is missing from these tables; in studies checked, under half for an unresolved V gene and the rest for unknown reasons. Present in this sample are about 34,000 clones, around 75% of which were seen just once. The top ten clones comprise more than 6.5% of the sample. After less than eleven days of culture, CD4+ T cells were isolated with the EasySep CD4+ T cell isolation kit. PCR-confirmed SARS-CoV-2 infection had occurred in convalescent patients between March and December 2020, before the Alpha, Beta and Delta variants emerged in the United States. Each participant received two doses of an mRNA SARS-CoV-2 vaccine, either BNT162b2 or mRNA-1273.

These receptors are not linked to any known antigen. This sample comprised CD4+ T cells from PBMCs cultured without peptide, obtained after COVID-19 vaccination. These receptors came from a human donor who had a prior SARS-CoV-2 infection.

CDR3 in DNA: TGCGCCAGCAGACAAGGACAGGAATACTACGAGCAGTACTTC. Residues: CASRQGQEYYEQYF. V is TRBV5-1 and J is TRBJ2-7; 7 bases line up with TRBD1. CDR3 length: 14 residues. After removal of 5 bases from V and 3 bases from J, the junction contained 8 bases not matched to a gene. Germline-derived CDR1 and CDR2 are SGHRS and YFSETQ.

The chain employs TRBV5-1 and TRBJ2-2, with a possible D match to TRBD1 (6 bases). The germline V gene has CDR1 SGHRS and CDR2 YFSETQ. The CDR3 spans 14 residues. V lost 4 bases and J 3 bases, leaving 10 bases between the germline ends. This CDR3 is CASSRDTYTGELFF. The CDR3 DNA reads TGCGCCAGCAGCCGGGACACGTACACCGGGGAGCTGTTTTTT.

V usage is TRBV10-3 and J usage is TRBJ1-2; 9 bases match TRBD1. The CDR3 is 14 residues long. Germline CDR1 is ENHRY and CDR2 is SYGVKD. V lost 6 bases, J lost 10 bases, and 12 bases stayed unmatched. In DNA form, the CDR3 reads TGTGCCATCAGCCGGGACAGGGAGAGCCGTGACTACACCTTC. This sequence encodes CAISRDRESRDYTF.

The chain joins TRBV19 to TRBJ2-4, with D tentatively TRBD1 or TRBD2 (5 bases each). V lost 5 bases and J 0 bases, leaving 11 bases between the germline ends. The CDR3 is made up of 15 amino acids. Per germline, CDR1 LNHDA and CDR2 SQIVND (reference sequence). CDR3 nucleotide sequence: TGTGCCAGTAGTGGCCCGGGGCGAGCCAAAAACATTCAGTACTTC. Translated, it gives CASSGPGRAKNIQYF.

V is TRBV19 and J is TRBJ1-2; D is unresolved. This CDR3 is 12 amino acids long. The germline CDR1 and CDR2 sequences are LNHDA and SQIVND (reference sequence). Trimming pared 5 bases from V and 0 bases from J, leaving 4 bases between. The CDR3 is CASSGPNYGYTF. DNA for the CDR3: TGTGCCAGTAGTGGTCCTAACTATGGCTACACCTTC.

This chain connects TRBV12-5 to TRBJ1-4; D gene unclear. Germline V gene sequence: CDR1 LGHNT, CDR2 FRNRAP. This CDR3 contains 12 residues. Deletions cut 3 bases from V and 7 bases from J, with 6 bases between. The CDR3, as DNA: TGTGCTAGTGGTTTATACGGTGAAAAACTGTTTTTT. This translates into CASGLYGEKLFF. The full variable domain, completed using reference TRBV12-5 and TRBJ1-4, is DARVTQTPRHKVTEMGQEVTMRCQPILGHNTVFWYRQTMMQGLELLAYFRNRAPLDDSGMPKDRFSAEMPDATLATLKIQPSEPRDSAVYFCASGLYGEKLFFGSGTQLSVL.

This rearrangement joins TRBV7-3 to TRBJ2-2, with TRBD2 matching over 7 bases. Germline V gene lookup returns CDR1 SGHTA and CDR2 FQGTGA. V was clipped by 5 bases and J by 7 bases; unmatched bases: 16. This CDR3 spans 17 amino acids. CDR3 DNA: TGTGCCAGCAGCCAAACCTTTGGGCGGGAGCAGGGCGGGGAGCTGTTTTTT. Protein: CASSQTFGREQGGELFF.

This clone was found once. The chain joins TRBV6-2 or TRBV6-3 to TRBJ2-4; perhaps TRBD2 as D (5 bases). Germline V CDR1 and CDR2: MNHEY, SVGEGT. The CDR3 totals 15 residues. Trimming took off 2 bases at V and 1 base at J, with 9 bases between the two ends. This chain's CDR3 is CASSYGGIAKNIQYF. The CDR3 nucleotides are TGTGCCAGCAGTTACGGAGGAATCGCCAAAAACATTCAGTACTTC.

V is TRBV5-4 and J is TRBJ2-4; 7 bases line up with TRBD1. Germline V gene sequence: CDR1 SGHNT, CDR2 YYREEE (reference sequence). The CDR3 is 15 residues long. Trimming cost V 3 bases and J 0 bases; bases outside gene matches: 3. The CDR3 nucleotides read TGTGCCAGCAGCTCCAGGGGGAGAGCCAAAAACATTCAGTACTTC. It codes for CASSSRGRAKNIQYF. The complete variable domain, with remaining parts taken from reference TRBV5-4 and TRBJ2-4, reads ETGVTQSPTHLIKTRGQQVTLRCSSQSGHNTVSWYQQALGQGPQFIFQYYREEENGRGNFPPRFSGLQFPNYSSELNVNALELDDSALYLCASSSRGRAKNIQYFGAGTRLSVL.

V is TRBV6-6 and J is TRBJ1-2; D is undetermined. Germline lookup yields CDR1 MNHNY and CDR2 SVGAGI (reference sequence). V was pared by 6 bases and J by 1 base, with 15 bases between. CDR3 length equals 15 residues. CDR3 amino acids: CASRSRGLGNYGYTF. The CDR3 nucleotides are TGTGCCAGCAGATCGCGTGGGTTAGGTAACTATGGCTACACCTTC.

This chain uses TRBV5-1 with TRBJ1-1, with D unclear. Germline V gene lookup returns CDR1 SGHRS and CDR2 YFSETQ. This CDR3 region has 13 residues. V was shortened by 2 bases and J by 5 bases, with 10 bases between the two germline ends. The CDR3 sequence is CASSFQPGTEAFF. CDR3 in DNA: TGCGCCAGCAGCTTTCAACCGGGGACTGAAGCTTTCTTT.

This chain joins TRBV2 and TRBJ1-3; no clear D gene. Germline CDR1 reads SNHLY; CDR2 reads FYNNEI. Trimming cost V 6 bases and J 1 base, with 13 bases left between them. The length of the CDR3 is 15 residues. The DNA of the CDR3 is TGTGCCAGCAGCCACTTATTTGGATCTGGAAACACCATATATTTT. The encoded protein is CASSHLFGSGNTIYF.

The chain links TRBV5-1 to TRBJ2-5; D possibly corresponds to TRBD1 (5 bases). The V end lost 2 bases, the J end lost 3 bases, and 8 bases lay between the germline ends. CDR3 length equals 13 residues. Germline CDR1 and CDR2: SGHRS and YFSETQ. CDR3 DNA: TGCGCCAGCAGCTTTGGGGCCGAAGAGACCCAGTACTTC. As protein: CASSFGAEETQYF. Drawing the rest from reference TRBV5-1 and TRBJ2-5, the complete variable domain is KAGVTQTPRYLIKTRGQQVTLSCSPISGHRSVSWYQQTPGQGLQFLFEYFSETQRNKGNFPGRFSGRQFSNSRSEMNVSTLELGDSALYLCASSFGAEETQYFGPGTRLLVL.

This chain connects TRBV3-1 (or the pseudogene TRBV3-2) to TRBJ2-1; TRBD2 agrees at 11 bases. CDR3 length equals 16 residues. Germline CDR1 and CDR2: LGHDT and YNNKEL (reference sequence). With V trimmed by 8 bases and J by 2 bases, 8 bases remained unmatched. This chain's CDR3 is CASRTTSGDTYNEQFF. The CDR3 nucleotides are TGTGCCAGCCGAACGACTAGCGGGGATACCTACAATGAGCAGTTCTTC.